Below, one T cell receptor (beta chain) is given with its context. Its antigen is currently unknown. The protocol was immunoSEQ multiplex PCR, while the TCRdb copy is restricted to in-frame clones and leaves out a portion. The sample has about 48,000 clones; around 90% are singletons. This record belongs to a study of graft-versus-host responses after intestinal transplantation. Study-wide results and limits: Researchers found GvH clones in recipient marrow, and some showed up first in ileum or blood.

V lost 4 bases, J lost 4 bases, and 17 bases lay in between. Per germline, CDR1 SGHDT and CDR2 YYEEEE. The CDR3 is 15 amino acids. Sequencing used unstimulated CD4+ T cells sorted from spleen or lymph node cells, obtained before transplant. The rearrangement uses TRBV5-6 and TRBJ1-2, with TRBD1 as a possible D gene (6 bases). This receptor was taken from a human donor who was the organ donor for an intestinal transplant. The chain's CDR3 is CASSTPGTHGYGYTF. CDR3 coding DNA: TGTGCCAGCAGCACGCCCGGGACACATGGCTATGGCTACACCTTC. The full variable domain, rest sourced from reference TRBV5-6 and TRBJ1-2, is DAGVTQSPTHLIKTRGQQVTLRCSPKSGHDTVSWYQQALGQGPQFIFQYYEEEERQRGNFPDRFSGHQFPNYSSELNVNALLLGDSALYLCASSTPGTHGYGYTFGSGTRLTVV.